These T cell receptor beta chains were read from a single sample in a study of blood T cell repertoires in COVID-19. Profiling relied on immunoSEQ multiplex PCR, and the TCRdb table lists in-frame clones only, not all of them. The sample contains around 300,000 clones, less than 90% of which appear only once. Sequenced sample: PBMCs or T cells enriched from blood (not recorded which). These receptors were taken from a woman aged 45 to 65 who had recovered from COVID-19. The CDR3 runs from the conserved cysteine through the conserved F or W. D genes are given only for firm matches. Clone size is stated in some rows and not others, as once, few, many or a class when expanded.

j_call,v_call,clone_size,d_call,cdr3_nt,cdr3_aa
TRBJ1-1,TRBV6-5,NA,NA,TGTGCCAGCAGTTACAGGGACACACCGAACACTGAAGCTTTCTTT,CASSYRDTPNTEAFF
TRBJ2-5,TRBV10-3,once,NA,TGTGCCATCTATTCGAGGGAGAGAGAGACCCAGTACTTC,CAIYSRERETQYF
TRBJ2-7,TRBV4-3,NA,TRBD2,TGCGCCAGCAGCCAACGAGCCGGGACTAGCGTCTACGAGCAGTACTTC,CASSQRAGTSVYEQYF
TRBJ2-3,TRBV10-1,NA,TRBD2,TGCGCCAGCAGTCCGGCGGCCGGGACTAGCGGGCTTAGCACAGATACGCAGTATTTT,CASSPAAGTSGLSTDTQYF
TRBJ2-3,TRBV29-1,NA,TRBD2,TGCAGCGTTACACCGGGACTAGATATAGATACGCAGTATTTT,CSVTPGLDIDTQYF
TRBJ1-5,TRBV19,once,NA,TGTGCCAGTAGTATGAGTCAAAATCAGCCCCAGCATTTT,CASSMSQNQPQHF
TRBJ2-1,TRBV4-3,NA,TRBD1,TGCGCCAGCAGCCAAGATGGGACAGGGTATAATGAGCAGTTCTTC,CASSQDGTGYNEQFF
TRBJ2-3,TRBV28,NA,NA,TGTGCCAGCTTTCAAACGGGCTGGACGGGGAATCTGGATACGCAGTATTTT,CASFQTGWTGNLDTQYF
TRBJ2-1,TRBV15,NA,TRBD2,TGTGCCACCAGCAGAGTAGGGGGGACTAGCGGGAGGACCTACAATGAGCAGTTCTTC,CATSRVGGTSGRTYNEQFF
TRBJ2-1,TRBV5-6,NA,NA,TGTGCCAGCAGCTTGACTAGGAATGAGCAGTTCTTC,CASSLTRNEQFF
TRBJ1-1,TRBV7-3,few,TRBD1,TGTGCCAGCAGCTTAGGCCCGGGACAGGGGGCCGGGGGAGCTTTCTTT,CASSLGPGQGAGGAFF
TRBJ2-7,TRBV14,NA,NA,TGTGCCAGCAGCCAACTCTCTACGGGAACCTACGAGCAGTACTTC,CASSQLSTGTYEQYF
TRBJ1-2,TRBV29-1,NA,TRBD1,TGCAGCGTCCGTGGGACAGGGGGGACCTATGGCTACACCTTC,CSVRGTGGTYGYTF
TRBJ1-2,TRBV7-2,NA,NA,TGTGCCAGCTCTGAAGGGGGAGTCATACCCTATGGCTACACCTTC,CASSEGGVIPYGYTF
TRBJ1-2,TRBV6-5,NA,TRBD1,TGTGCCAGCAGTCGACAGGGGAATGGCTACACCTTC,CASSRQGNGYTF
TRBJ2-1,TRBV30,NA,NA,TGTGCCTGGAATAGACTGCAGCTCAACAATGAGCAGTTCTTC,CAWNRLQLNNEQFF
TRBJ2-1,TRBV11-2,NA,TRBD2,TGTGCCAGCAGCTTTGGTGGGAGGGCCCTCGGCGATGAGCAGTTCTTC,CASSFGGRALGDEQFF
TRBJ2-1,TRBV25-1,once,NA,TGTGCCAGCAGTGGGCATGAGCAGTTCTTC,CASSGHEQFF
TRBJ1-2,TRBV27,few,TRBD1,TGTGCCAGCAGTTTCCGGCGCCCTAGGACAGGGGGCTATGGCTACACCTTC,CASSFRRPRTGGYGYTF
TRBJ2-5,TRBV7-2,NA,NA,TGTGCCAGCAGCTTAGGTCGACGGACAGGCACCATGCGGGAAACCCAGTACTTC,CASSLGRRTGTMRETQYF
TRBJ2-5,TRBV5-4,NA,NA,TGTGCCACCGGTGGGGGGGGGCGCGTTTTGGAGACCCAGTACTTC,CATGGGGRVLETQYF
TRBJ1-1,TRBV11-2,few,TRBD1,TGTGCCAGCAGCTACCGCGGACAGGGGGCTTTCTTT,CASSYRGQGAFF
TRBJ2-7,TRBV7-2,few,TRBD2,TGTGCCAGCAGCCCCCTAGCGGGGGCTACCTACGAGCAGTACTTC,CASSPLAGATYEQYF
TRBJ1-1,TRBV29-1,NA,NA,TGCAGCGTTGAAGATCTTGTGGAGGGAGCTGAAGCTTTCTTT,CSVEDLVEGAEAFF
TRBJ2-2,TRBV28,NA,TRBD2,TGTGCCAGCAGTTCTGGGCTTGGCGGGAGCCCCGGGGAGCTGTTTTTT,CASSSGLGGSPGELFF
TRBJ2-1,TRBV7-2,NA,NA,TGTGCCAGCAGCTTAGACAGCGGATCCTACAATGAGCAGTTCTTC,CASSLDSGSYNEQFF
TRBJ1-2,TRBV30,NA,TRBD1,TGTGCCTGGAGTCCGGGACAGAACTATGGCTACACCTTC,CAWSPGQNYGYTF